The present entry profiles one TCR beta chain with its context. Its antigen remains unidentified. The input lacks base qualities; no much larger clone sits a single base away. This record belongs to a study of cytomegalovirus exposure and HLA in healthy donors (dated by TCRdb to about 2017). About the study as a whole: A later analysis indicated that the 130 or so validation repertoires were generated on the platform also employed for the roughly 720 repertoires of the first cohort. The study aimed to test whether cataloging public T cell receptors could reveal signatures of past pathogen exposure. Along with the approximately 700-subject first cohort, a separate validation cohort of about 110 different subjects was used. To predict cytomegalovirus infection status, the study combined high-throughput TCR immunosequencing, statistical association of individual TCRs with disease status, and machine learning. Study-wide conclusions, independent of this receptor: The validation cohort had no HLA typing available for a later analysis, so co-occurrence within that cohort was assessed over all 120 or so repertoires. While some public TCRs were present in many individuals, most TCR sequences turned up only very rarely across donors. A few of the identified cytomegalovirus-associated TCR beta chains were confirmed in vitro to be specific for cytomegalovirus antigens. A later analysis found that TCRs clustered in the first cohort also tended to co-occur in the 120 or so validation repertoires, with approximately 93% of cluster scores above 0. In the study, around 150 TCR beta chains were listed as associated with cytomegalovirus. The authors suggested that the approach could potentially be extended to other disease states and immunological phenotypes. The classifier was reported to diagnose cytomegalovirus status with high specificity and sensitivity in both the original and validation cohorts.

Donors formed part of the validation cohort, which comprised 120 subjects and was distinct from the first cohort of over 500 subjects. Receptor amplification or capture employed the immunoSEQ multiplex PCR assay. In the source study's methods: A statistical classification framework was built to diagnose cytomegalovirus status from the catalog of TCR beta chain sequences. TCRdb took over this immuneACCESS table, retaining in-frame rearrangements with V and J assigned. Such tables are incomplete; in checked studies, under half of the missing clones stem from an unresolved V gene, and the remainder is unexplained. V, J and clone size are taken as reported in that table, and D and trimming were inferred from the DNA itself. Within this sample are 95,000 to 150,000 clones, with about 96% of them counted one time only. Approximately 1.5% of the sample goes to the ten largest clones. CDR1 SGHDN and CDR2 FVKESK were looked up in the germline V gene. Spanning cysteine to phenylalanine, the CDR3 consists of 15 amino acids. The read is trimmed to its CDR3 DNA, 45 bases read in frame from base 1. The junction carries 12 bases between V and J, which are trimmed by 0 bases and 6 bases respectively.

Sample: PBMCs. The chain was built from TRBV14 and TRBJ2-1; tentative D gene TRBD2, with 6 bases matching. This sequence was found in a man between 18 and 35 years old in good health and CMV-seronegative. The DNA sequence reads TGTGCCAGCAGCCAAGATCGGGGGAGATTCAATGAGCAGTTCTTC. This gives the protein CASSQDRGRFNEQFF.